The entry below gives a single TCR beta chain sequence along with its context. Trimming pared 0 bases from V and 5 bases from J, leaving 13 bases between. The CDR3 loop spans 15 amino acids. Germline V gene data show CDR1 as SGHAT and CDR2 as FQNNGV. The source of the sample is a study of shared clonotypes between healthy human individuals. The table came from immunoSEQ multiplex PCR; TCRdb's copy has only in-frame clones and leaves some out. The data show around 980,000 clones, more than 75% seen once. Sequencing was done on a sample of memory CD4+ T cells from PBMCs. The subset: CD45RA-negative fraction. The sequence was obtained from a man aged 18 to 35 in good health. Some clones in this sample may be carry-over from other donors' samples. The chain links TRBV11-2 to TRBJ1-1; D is possibly TRBD1 (5 bases). DNA for the CDR3: TGTGCCAGCAGCTTAGATCAATTGGCAGGGACTGAAGCTTTCTTT. Amino acid sequence: CASSLDQLAGTEAFF.